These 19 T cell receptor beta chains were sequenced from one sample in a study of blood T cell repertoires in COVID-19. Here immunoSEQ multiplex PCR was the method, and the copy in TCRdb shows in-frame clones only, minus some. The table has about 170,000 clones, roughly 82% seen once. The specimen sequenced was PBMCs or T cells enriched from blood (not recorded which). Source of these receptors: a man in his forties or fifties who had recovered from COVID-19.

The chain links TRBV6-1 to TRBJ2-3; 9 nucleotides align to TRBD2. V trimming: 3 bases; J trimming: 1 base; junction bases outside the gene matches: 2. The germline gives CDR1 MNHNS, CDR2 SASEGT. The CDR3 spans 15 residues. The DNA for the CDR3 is TGTGCCAGCAGTGACGAGCGGGGGGGCACAGATACGCAGTATTTT. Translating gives CASSDERGGTDTQYF.

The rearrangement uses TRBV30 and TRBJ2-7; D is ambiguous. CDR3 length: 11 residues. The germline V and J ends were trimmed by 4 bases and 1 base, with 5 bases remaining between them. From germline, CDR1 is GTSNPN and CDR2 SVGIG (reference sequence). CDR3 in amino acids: CAWTGSYEQYF. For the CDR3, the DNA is TGTGCCTGGACAGGATCCTACGAGCAGTACTTC.

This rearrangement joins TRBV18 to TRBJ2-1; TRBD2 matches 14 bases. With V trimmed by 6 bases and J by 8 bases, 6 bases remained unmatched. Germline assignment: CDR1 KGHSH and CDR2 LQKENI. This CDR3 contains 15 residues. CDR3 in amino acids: CASSKTSGGVDEQFF. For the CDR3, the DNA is TGTGCCAGCTCGAAGACTAGCGGGGGGGTGGATGAGCAGTTCTTC.

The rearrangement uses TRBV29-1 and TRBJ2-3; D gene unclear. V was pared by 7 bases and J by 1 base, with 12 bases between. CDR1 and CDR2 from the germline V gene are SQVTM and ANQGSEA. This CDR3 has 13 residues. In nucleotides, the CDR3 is TGCAGCGGAGACTCGCCTGGCACAGATACGCAGTATTTT. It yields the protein CSGDSPGTDTQYF.

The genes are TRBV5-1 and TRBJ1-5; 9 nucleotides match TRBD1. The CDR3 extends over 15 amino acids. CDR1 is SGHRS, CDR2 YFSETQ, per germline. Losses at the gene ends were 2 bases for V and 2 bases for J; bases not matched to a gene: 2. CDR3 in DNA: TGCGCCAGCAGCTTACAGGGGGCTGGCAATCAGCCCCAGCATTTT. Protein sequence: CASSLQGAGNQPQHF. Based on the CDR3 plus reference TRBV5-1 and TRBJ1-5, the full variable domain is KAGVTQTPRYLIKTRGQQVTLSCSPISGHRSVSWYQQTPGQGLQFLFEYFSETQRNKGNFPGRFSGRQFSNSRSEMNVSTLELGDSALYLCASSLQGAGNQPQHFGDGTRLSIL.

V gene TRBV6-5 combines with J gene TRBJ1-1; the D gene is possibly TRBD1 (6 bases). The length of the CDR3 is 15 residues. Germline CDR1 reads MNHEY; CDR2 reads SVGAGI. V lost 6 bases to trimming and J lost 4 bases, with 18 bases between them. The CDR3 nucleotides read TGTGCCAGCAGGCGAAACAGGGTTACCACCACTGAAGCTTTCTTT. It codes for CASRRNRVTTTEAFF.

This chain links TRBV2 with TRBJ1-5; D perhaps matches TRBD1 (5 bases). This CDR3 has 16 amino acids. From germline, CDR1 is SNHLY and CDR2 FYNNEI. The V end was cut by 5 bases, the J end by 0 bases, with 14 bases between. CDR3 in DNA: TGTGCCAGCAGTCCTCGGGGGTGGGATAGCAATCAGCCCCAGCATTTT. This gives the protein CASSPRGWDSNQPQHF.

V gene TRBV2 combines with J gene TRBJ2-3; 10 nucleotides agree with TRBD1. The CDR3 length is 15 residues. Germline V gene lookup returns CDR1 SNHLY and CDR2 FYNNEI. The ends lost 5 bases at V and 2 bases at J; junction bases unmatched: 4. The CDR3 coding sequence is TGTGCCAGCAGTCGACAGGGGGCCTACACAGATACGCAGTATTTT. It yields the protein CASSRQGAYTDTQYF.

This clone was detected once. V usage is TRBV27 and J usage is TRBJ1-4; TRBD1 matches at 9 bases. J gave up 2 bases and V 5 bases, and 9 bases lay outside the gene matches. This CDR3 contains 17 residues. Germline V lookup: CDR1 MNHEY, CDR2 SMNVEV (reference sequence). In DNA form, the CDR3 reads TGTGCCAGCAGTCTCCTAGGGACAGGGAGGACTAATGAAAAACTGTTTTTT. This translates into CASSLLGTGRTNEKLFF. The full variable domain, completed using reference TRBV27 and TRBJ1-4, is EAQVTQNPRYLITVTGKKLTVTCSQNMNHEYMSWYRQDPGLGLRQIYYSMNVEVTDKGDVPEGYKVSRKEKRNFPLILESPSPNQTSLYFCASSLLGTGRTNEKLFFGSGTQLSVL.

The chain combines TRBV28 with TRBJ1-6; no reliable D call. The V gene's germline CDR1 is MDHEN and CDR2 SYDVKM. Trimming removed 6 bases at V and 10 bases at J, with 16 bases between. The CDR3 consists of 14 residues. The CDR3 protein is CASRSGSVRSPLHF. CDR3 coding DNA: TGTGCCAGCAGATCCGGAAGCGTCCGGTCACCCCTCCACTTT.

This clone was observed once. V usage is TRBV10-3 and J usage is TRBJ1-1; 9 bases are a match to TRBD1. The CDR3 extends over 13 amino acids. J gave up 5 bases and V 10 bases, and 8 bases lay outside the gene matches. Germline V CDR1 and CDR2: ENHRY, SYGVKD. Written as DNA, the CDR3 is TGTGCCAGTTCACAGGGGGCACGTACTGAAGCTTTCTTT. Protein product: CASSQGARTEAFF.

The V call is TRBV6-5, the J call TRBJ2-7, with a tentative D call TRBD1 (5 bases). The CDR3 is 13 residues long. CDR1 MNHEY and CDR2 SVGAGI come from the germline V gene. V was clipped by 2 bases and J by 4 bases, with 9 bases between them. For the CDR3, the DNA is TGTGCCAGCAGTTACCAGGGCAGGTACGAGCAGTACTTC. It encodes CASSYQGRYEQYF.

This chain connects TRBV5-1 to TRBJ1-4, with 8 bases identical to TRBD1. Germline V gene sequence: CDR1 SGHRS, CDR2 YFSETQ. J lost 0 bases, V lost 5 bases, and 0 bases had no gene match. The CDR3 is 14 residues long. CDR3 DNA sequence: TGCGCCAGCAGGGACAGGGCAACTAATGAAAAACTGTTTTTT. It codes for CASRDRATNEKLFF.

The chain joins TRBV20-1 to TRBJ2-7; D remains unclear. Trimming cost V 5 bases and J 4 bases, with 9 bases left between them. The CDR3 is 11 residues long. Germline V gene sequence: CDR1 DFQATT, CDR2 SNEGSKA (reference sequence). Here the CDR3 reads CSAVRTYEQYF. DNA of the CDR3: TGCAGTGCTGTCAGAACATACGAGCAGTACTTC.

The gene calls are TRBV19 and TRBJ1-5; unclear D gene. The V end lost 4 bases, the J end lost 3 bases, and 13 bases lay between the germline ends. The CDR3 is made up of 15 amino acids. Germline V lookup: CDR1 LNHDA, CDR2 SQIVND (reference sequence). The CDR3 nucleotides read TGTGCCAGTAGTAGAGGCGCCAGCCTCAATCAGCCCCAGCATTTT. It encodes CASSRGASLNQPQHF.

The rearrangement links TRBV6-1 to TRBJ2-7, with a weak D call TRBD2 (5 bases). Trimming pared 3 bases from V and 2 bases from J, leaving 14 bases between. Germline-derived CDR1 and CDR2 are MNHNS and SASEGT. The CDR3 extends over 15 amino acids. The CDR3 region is CASSEAEEATYEQYF. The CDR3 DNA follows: TGTGCCAGCAGTGAGGCGGAGGAAGCGACCTACGAGCAGTACTTC.

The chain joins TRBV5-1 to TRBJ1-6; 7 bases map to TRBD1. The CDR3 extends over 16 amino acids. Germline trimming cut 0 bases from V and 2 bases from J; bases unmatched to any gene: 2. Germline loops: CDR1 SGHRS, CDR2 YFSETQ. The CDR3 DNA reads TGCGCCAGCAGCTTGGCCACAGGGGCCTATAATTCACCCCTCCACTTT. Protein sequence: CASSLATGAYNSPLHF.

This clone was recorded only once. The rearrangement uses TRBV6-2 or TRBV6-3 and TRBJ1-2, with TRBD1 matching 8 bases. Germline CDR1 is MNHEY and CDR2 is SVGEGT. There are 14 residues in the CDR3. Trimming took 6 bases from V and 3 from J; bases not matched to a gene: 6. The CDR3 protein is CASSQTGEDYGYTF. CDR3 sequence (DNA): TGTGCCAGCAGCCAGACAGGGGAGGACTATGGCTACACCTTC.

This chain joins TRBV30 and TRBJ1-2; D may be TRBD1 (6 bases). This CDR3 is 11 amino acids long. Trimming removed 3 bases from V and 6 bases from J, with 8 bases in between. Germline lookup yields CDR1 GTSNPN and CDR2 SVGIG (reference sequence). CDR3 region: CAWRHRDGYTF. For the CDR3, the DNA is TGTGCCTGGAGGCACAGGGATGGCTACACCTTC.